Listed below are T cell receptor beta chains from one sample, sequenced in a study of blood T cell repertoires in COVID-19. Profiled with immunoSEQ multiplex PCR; TCRdb holds only in-frame clones, not every one. The sample shows more than 65,000 clones, roughly 87% of them seen only once. The sequenced sample consisted of peripheral blood. The receptors derive from a woman aged 80 or over with active or convalescent COVID-19. Both conserved end residues are part of each CDR3. The order of the fields is J gene, D gene, V gene, CDR3 DNA, CDR3 protein. D genes are given only for firm matches.

J: TRBJ1-2; D: .; V: TRBV30; DNA: TGTGCCTGGATCATTCCGGGAGTAGGGGCCTATGGCTACACCTTC; CDR3: CAWIIPGVGAYGYTF
J: TRBJ2-2; D: TRBD1; V: TRBV7-3; DNA: TGTGCCAGCAGCTTAATAGCCGGTGGGACAGGGAGAACCGGGGAGCTGTTTTTT; CDR3: CASSLIAGGTGRTGELFF
J: TRBJ2-7; D: TRBD2; V: TRBV5-4; DNA: TGTGCCAGCAGCCCCGGGGTACTAGCGGCTTACGAGCAGTACTTC; CDR3: CASSPGVLAAYEQYF
J: TRBJ2-1; D: TRBD1; V: TRBV18; DNA: TGTGCCAGCTCACCGGGTACCGCCGCCGCGACAGGGGGCAATGAGCAGTTCTTC; CDR3: CASSPGTAAATGGNEQFF
J: TRBJ2-7; D: .; V: TRBV10-3; DNA: TGTGCCATCAGAGAAGGGGGGGCCTACGAGCAGTACTTC; CDR3: CAIREGGAYEQYF
J: TRBJ1-2; D: .; V: TRBV7-8; DNA: TGTGCCAGCAGCCCTGGGGAGGGAGGCTACACCTTC; CDR3: CASSPGEGGYTF
J: TRBJ2-6; D: .; V: TRBV7-2; DNA: TGTGCCAGCAGCTTATCGTCTGGGGCCAACGTCCTGACTTTC; CDR3: CASSLSSGANVLTF
J: TRBJ1-5; D: TRBD1; V: TRBV6-2/TRBV6-3; DNA: TGTGCCAGCAGTAGACAGGGGGCCGTCAGGAATCAGCCCCAGCATTTT; CDR3: CASSRQGAVRNQPQHF
J: TRBJ1-2; D: TRBD1; V: TRBV5-1; DNA: TGCGCCAGCAGCTTGGATGACAGGGTGGAGGGCTACACCTTC; CDR3: CASSLDDRVEGYTF
J: TRBJ2-3; D: TRBD2; V: TRBV3-1/TRBV3-2; DNA: TGTGCCAGCAGCCTCATTGGTAGCGGGGGCTCACGAGATACGCAGTATTTT; CDR3: CASSLIGSGGSRDTQYF
J: TRBJ1-3; D: TRBD1; V: TRBV9; DNA: TGTGCCAGCAGCGTAGTGGACAGGGGGACGGGAAACACCATATATTTT; CDR3: CASSVVDRGTGNTIYF
J: TRBJ1-2; D: .; V: TRBV7-6; DNA: TGTGCCAGCAGCCCGGTAGGGGGAACGTTTAACTATGGCTACACCTTC; CDR3: CASSPVGGTFNYGYTF
J: TRBJ1-4; D: TRBD1; V: TRBV7-9; DNA: TGTGCCAGCAGCGACCGGGACAGGGGGCGTGAAAAACTGTTTTTT; CDR3: CASSDRDRGREKLFF
J: TRBJ1-5; D: TRBD1; V: TRBV19; DNA: TGTGCCAGTAGTATCATAGGGACAGATCAGCCCCAGCATTTT; CDR3: CASSIIGTDQPQHF
J: TRBJ2-3; D: TRBD2; V: TRBV2; DNA: TGTGCCAGCAGCAAAGGCCTCAGCGGGGGCACAGATACGCAGTATTTT; CDR3: CASSKGLSGGTDTQYF
J: TRBJ2-5; D: TRBD2; V: TRBV5-1; DNA: TGCGCCAGCAGCCCCGGGACTAGCGGGAGAGGGGAGACCCAGTACTTC; CDR3: CASSPGTSGRGETQYF
J: TRBJ2-5; D: .; V: TRBV5-1; DNA: TGCGCCAGCAGCCTCGAGACTAGTTGGGAGACCCAGTACTTC; CDR3: CASSLETSWETQYF
J: TRBJ1-5; D: .; V: TRBV20-1; DNA: TGCAGTGCTAGTGGAGATAGCAATCAGCCCCAGCATTTT; CDR3: CSASGDSNQPQHF
J: TRBJ2-5; D: .; V: TRBV11-2; DNA: TGTGCCAGCAGCTTAACGGGGGAAGGGACCCAGTACTTC; CDR3: CASSLTGEGTQYF
J: TRBJ2-3; D: .; V: TRBV28; DNA: TGTGCCAGCAGTTCCAATACAGATACGCAGTATTTT; CDR3: CASSSNTDTQYF
J: TRBJ1-2; D: .; V: TRBV28; DNA: TGTGCCAGCAGTTTATATACCGGGAACTATGGCTACACCTTC; CDR3: CASSLYTGNYGYTF
J: TRBJ1-1; D: .; V: TRBV6-2/TRBV6-3; DNA: TGTGCCAGCAGTTACTCGCCCTCGGGACACCCTAGAGCTGAAGCTTTCTTT; CDR3: CASSYSPSGHPRAEAFF